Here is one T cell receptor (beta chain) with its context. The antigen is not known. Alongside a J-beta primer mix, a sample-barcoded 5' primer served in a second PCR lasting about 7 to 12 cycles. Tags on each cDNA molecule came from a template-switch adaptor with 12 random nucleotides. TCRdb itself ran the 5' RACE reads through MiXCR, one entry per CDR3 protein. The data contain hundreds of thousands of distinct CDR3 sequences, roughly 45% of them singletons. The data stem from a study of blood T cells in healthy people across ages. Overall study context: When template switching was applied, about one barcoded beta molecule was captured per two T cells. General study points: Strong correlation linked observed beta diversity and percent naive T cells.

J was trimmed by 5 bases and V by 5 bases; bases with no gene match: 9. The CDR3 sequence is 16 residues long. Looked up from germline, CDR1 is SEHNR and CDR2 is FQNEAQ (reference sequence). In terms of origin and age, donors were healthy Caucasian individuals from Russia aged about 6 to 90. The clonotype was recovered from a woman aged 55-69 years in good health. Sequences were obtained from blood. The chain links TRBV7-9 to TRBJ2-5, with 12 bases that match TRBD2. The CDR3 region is CASSPRTSGNVETQYF. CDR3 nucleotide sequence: TGTGCCAGCAGCCCACGGACTAGCGGGAACGTGGAGACCCAGTACTTC.